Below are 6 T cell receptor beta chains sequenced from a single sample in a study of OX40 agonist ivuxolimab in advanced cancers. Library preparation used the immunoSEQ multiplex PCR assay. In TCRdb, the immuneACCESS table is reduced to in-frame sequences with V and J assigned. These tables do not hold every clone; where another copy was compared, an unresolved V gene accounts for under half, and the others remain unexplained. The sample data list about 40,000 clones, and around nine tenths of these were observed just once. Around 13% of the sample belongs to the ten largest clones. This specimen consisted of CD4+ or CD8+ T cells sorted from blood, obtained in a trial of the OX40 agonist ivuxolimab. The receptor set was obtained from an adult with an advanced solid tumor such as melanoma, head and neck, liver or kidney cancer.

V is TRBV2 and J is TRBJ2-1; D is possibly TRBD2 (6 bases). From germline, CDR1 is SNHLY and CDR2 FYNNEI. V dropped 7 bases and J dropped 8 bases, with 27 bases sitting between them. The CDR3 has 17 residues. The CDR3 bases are TGTGCCAGCAAAGTTTGGGGGGAAGTCCTTTTCGGGCATGAGCAGTTCTTC. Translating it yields CASKVWGEVLFGHEQFF.

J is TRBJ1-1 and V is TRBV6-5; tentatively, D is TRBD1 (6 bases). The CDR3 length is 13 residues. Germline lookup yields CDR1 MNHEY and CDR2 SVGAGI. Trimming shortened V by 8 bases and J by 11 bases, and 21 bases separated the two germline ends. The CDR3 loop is CASGLGDTNWAFF. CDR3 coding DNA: TGTGCCAGCGGCCTGGGGGACACGAATTGGGCTTTCTTT.

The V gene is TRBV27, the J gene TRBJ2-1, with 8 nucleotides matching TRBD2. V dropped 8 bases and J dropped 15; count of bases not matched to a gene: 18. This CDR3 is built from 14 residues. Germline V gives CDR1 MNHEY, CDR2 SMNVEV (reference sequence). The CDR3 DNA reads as TGTGCCAGCGCCACCGGGGGGGACGGGACCTCGCCGTTCTTC. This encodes CASATGGDGTSPFF.

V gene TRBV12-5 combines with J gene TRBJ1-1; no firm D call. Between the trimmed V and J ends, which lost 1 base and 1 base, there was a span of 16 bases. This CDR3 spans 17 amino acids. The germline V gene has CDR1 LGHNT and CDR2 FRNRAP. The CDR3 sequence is CASGLDYSTGENTEAFF. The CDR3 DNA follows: TGTGCTAGTGGTTTGGACTATTCTACCGGGGAGAACACTGAAGCTTTCTTT. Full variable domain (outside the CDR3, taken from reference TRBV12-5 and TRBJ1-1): DARVTQTPRHKVTEMGQEVTMRCQPILGHNTVFWYRQTMMQGLELLAYFRNRAPLDDSGMPKDRFSAEMPDATLATLKIQPSEPRDSAVYFCASGLDYSTGENTEAFFGQGTRLTVV.

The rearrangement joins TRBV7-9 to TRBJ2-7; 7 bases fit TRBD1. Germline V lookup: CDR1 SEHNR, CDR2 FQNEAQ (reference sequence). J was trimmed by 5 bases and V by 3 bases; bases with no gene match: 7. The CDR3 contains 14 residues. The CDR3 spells CASSFAEGADEQYF. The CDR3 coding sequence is TGTGCCAGCAGCTTTGCCGAGGGGGCGGACGAGCAGTACTTC.

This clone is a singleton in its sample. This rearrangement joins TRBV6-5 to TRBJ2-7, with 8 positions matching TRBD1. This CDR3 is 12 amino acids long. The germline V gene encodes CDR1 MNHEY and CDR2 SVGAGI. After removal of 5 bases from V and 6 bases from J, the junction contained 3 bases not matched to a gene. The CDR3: CASSPTGVEQYF. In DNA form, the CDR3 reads TGTGCCAGCAGTCCGACAGGGGTCGAGCAGTACTTC.